What follows are 12 T cell receptor beta chains derived from one specimen sequenced in a study of CD8+ T cells in alopecia areata. cDNA serving as the sequencing template came from extracted, reverse transcribed RNA. Sequenced by immunoSEQ multiplex PCR; TCRdb stores in-frame clones only, minus some. The profile shows 110,000 to 150,000 clones, less than 75% of them singletons. Sequencing input: CD8+ T cells sorted from blood. The origin of the receptors is a human donor in good health.

The sample holds a few counts of this clone. The chain uses TRBV11-2 and TRBJ2-5; D perhaps matches TRBD1 (5 bases). The CDR3 consists of 16 residues. Germline CDR1 SGHAT, CDR2 FQNNGV. Deletions cut 4 bases from V and 10 bases from J, with 25 bases between. The chain's CDR3 is CASSSPLAGPSGGQYF. The CDR3 DNA reads as TGTGCCAGCAGCTCCCCCCTGGCAGGGCCGTCCGGTGGCCAGTACTTC.

There are a few counts of this clone. V usage is TRBV29-1 and J usage is TRBJ2-3; the match to TRBD2 covers 13 bases. Germline-derived CDR1 and CDR2 are SQVTM and ANQGSEA. This CDR3 is 15 amino acids long. After removal of 6 bases from V and 2 bases from J, the junction contained 5 bases not matched to a gene. The CDR3 loop is CSVPGLAGPTDTQYF. DNA of the CDR3: TGCAGCGTCCCGGGACTAGCGGGACCCACAGATACGCAGTATTTT.

The chain carries TRBV4-1 and TRBJ2-7, with D perhaps matching TRBD2 (6 bases). This CDR3 has 14 residues. The germline V gene has CDR1 MGHRA and CDR2 YSYEKL. The V gene lost 2 bases and the J gene lost 4 bases, with 12 bases spanning the gap. CDR3: CASSQLSGAYEQYF. The CDR3 DNA reads as TGCGCCAGCAGCCAACTTTCGGGAGCTTACGAGCAGTACTTC.

This clone turned up a few times. The genes are TRBV5-5 and TRBJ2-7; D remains unclear. Germline assignment: CDR1 SGHKS and CDR2 YYEKEE (reference sequence). There are 13 residues in the CDR3. V dropped 2 bases and J dropped 0 bases, with 6 bases sitting between them. For the CDR3, the DNA is TGTGCCAGCAGCTTCAGGCACTCCTACGAGCAGTACTTC. Amino acids: CASSFRHSYEQYF. Complete variable domain (other parts from reference TRBV5-5 and TRBJ2-7): DAGVTQSPTHLIKTRGQQVTLRCSPISGHKSVSWYQQVLGQGPQFIFQYYEKEERGRGNFPDRFSARQFPNYSSELNVNALLLGDSALYLCASSFRHSYEQYFGPGTRLTVT.

The CDR3 nucleotides are TGTGCCAGCAGTTTATCGATGAGGGGGGGGACTGAAGCTTTCTTT. Its protein product is CASSLSMRGGTEAFF. The V and J genes are TRBV27 and TRBJ1-1, with D maybe TRBD1 (6 bases). Germline V gene lookup returns CDR1 MNHEY and CDR2 SMNVEV (reference sequence). The CDR3 loop spans 15 amino acids. Trimming shortened V by 0 bases and J by 5 bases, and 13 bases separated the two germline ends.

This clone was seen many times. The chain couples TRBV7-2 to TRBJ2-7; TRBD2 matches 8 bases. There are 13 residues in the CDR3. The germline V gene encodes CDR1 SGHTA and CDR2 FQGNSA. The junction had 6 bases not matched to a gene; V was cut back by 8 bases and J by 3 bases. The CDR3 region has the DNA TGTGCCAGCGCTACTAGCGGTTACTACGAGCAGTACTTC. It encodes CASATSGYYEQYF.

V is TRBV27 and J is TRBJ2-1; possibly TRBD2 for D (6 bases). Trimming pared 6 bases from V and 7 bases from J, leaving 13 bases between. This CDR3 comprises 13 residues. Germline-derived CDR1 and CDR2 are MNHEY and SMNVEV (reference sequence). Here the CDR3 reads CASRDEGGNEQFF. CDR3 bases: TGTGCCAGCAGGGACGAAGGAGGGAATGAGCAGTTCTTC.

This clone was seen more than once but under ten times. The chain links TRBV5-1 to TRBJ2-5; 9 bases align to TRBD1. The CDR3 runs to 15 residues. CDR1 is SGHRS and CDR2 is YFSETQ in the germline V gene. Trimming cost V 9 bases and J 2 bases; bases outside gene matches: 11. The DNA for the CDR3 is TGCGCCATCCCTACCGGGACAGGGCAACAAGAGACCCAGTACTTC. Protein sequence: CAIPTGTGQQETQYF.

This clone was seen more than once but under ten times. The chain has TRBV28 and TRBJ1-1, with D uncertain. This CDR3 comprises 11 residues. V lost 10 bases and J 6 bases, leaving 12 bases between the germline ends. Germline V gene lookup returns CDR1 MDHEN and CDR2 SYDVKM. In DNA form, the CDR3 reads TGTGCCACCACCGGTGCGCCTGAAGCTTTCTTT. Translation: CATTGAPEAFF. The full variable domain, with the rest looked up from reference TRBV28 and TRBJ1-1, is DVKVTQSSRYLVKRTGEKVFLECVQDMDHENMFWYRQDPGLGLRLIYFSYDVKMKEKGDIPEGYSVSREKKERFSLILESASTNQTSMYLCATTGAPEAFFGQGTRLTVV.

CDR3: CSVVFSASGYEQYF. The CDR3, as DNA: TGCAGCGTAGTCTTTAGCGCTTCCGGATACGAGCAGTACTTC. The chain carries TRBV29-1 and TRBJ2-7; D might be TRBD2 (5 bases). The CDR3 contains 14 residues. Germline loops: CDR1 SQVTM, CDR2 ANQGSEA. V dropped 6 bases and J dropped 4 bases, with 19 bases sitting between them.

CDR3 residues: CASSLGTGSRNEQFF. CDR3 in DNA: TGTGCCAGCAGCTTGGGGACAGGGTCAAGGAATGAGCAGTTCTTC. The rearrangement uses TRBV5-6 and TRBJ2-1; 8 positions match TRBD1. Germline values: CDR1 SGHDT, CDR2 YYEEEE. The V segment lost 0 bases and the J segment 7 bases; nucleotides outside the gene matches: 6. The CDR3 is made up of 15 amino acids.

This clone has just a few counts. The chain couples TRBV29-1 to TRBJ2-6; D gene uncertain. The germline V and J ends were trimmed by 1 base and 2 bases, with 9 bases remaining between them. This CDR3 contains 15 residues. Germline V gene lookup returns CDR1 SQVTM and CDR2 ANQGSEA. The CDR3 is CSVEVRRPGANVLTF. CDR3 in DNA: TGCAGCGTTGAAGTTAGAAGGCCTGGGGCCAACGTCCTGACTTTC.